Below, 13 T cell receptor beta chains from the same sample are listed, as sequenced in a study of CD4 and CD8 cells across lung adenocarcinoma regions. MiXCR was run by TCRdb on the PCR reads, yielding one entry per CDR3 protein. The sample has 2,500 to 3,500 distinct CDR3 sequences, more than 35% seen once. The sample taken for sequencing was CD8+ T cells from the center of a lung tumor. These receptors all stem from a male donor with lung adenocarcinoma. The CD4 and CD8 labels of this study may be unreliable.

The CDR3 protein is CASSYRLADVSYNEQFF. The CDR3, as DNA: TGCGCCAGCAGCTACCGACTAGCGGACGTCTCCTACAATGAGCAGTTCTTC. The rearrangement uses TRBV4-1 and TRBJ2-1, with 9 nucleotides matching TRBD2. Germline V gene sequence: CDR1 MGHRA, CDR2 YSYEKL. This CDR3 comprises 17 residues. Trimming took 5 bases from V and 0 from J; bases not matched to a gene: 8.

The chain joins TRBV28 to TRBJ2-3; D unresolved. The CDR3 spans 13 residues. In germline, CDR1 is MDHEN, CDR2 SYDVKM. V lost 5 bases and J lost 8, with 14 bases in between. The CDR3 bases are TGTGCCAGCAGTACCGGAGATCCGGGTACGCAGTATTTT. It codes for CASSTGDPGTQYF.

In its sample, this clonotype was seen once. This chain connects TRBV27 to TRBJ2-2, with D possibly matching TRBD1 (5 bases). Near its end, the DNA agrees better with TRBJ2-3, so the J call may be wrong. The CDR3 extends over 16 amino acids. Germline CDR1 is MNHEY and CDR2 is SMNVEV (reference sequence). The DNA for the CDR3 is TGTGCCAGCAGTTTAGGCCGTTGGCCGGACACCGGGACGCAGTATTTT. This translates into CASSLGRWPDTGTQYF.

About this clonotype: One end of the junction is discordant with germline, which a read error may explain. V usage is TRBV6-1 and J usage is TRBJ2-3; the D gene is possibly TRBD2 (5 bases). There are 12 residues in the CDR3. Germline V gives CDR1 MNHNS, CDR2 SASEGT. CDR3 sequence reads: CARRAGTDTQYF. The DNA for the CDR3 is TGTGCCAGGCGGGCAGGCACAGATACGCAGTATTTC.

The V call is TRBV10-2, the J call TRBJ2-1; D is unresolved. TRBJ2-5 explains the end of the DNA better; the J call may be wrong. This CDR3 region has 13 residues. CDR1 and CDR2 from the germline V gene are WSHSY and SAAADI. CDR3 nucleotides: TGCGCCAGCAGTGCCCCGCTTTCTGAGACCCAGTACTTC. The encoded protein is CASSAPLSETQYF.

This clonotype appeared a few times. The chain carries TRBV6-1 and TRBJ1-1; no clear D gene. The CDR3 covers 13 residues. From germline, CDR1 is MNHNS and CDR2 SASEGT. Trimming took off 2 bases at V and 1 base at J, with 5 bases between the two ends. For the CDR3, the DNA is TGTGCCAGCAGTGAATCAGAGAACACTGAAGCTTTCTTT. Residues: CASSESENTEAFF.

V gene TRBV10-2 combines with J gene TRBJ2-1; tentatively, D is TRBD2 (6 bases). CDR3 length: 16 residues. V lost 2 bases and J lost 9, with 20 bases in between. Looked up from germline, CDR1 is WSHSY and CDR2 is SAAADI. CDR3 DNA: TGCGCCAGCAGTGAGGTCTGGCGGGGCGGGCAGGGTGAGCAGTTCTTC. Residues: CASSEVWRGGQGEQFF.

This clonotype was seen only once. A junction boundary mismatches the germline segment, possibly from a read error. This sequence joins TRBV7-7 and TRBJ2-1; the D gene is possibly TRBD2 (7 bases). The CDR3 is 15 residues long. Per the germline V gene, CDR1 is SSHAT and CDR2 is FNYEAQ (reference sequence). CDR3 sequence (DNA): TGTGCTAGCAGCCTAGAAGGGGGGGGCTACAATGAGCAGTTCTTC. Translated, it gives CASSLEGGGYNEQFF.

The V call is TRBV11-2, the J call TRBJ2-1, with 7 bases that match TRBD1. The CDR3 has 14 amino acids. CDR1 SGHAT and CDR2 FQNNGV come from the germline V gene. Germline trimming cut 6 bases from V and 6 bases from J; bases unmatched to any gene: 8. CDR3 sequence: CASSTGTDSNEQFF. As DNA, the CDR3 is TGTGCCAGCAGTACCGGGACAGATTCCAATGAGCAGTTCTTC.

The chain links TRBV10-1 to TRBJ1-1; 10 bases fit TRBD1. Losses at the gene ends were 2 bases for V and 3 bases for J; bases not matched to a gene: 9. CDR1 WNHNN and CDR2 SYGVQD come from the germline V gene (reference sequence). The CDR3 is made up of 17 amino acids. The chain's CDR3 is CASSEDAGTGEYTEAFF. The CDR3 DNA reads as TGCGCCAGCAGTGAGGACGCCGGGACAGGGGAATACACTGAAGCTTTCTTT.

Worth noting for this clonotype: An end of the junction does not agree with germline; a read error may underlie this. CDR3 in amino acids: CASSYGLAERGEDTQYF. Here the CDR3 DNA reads TGTGCCAGCAGTTACGGGCTAGCGGAACGGGGCGAAGATACGCAGTATTTC. This chain connects TRBV6-8 to TRBJ2-3, with 7 bases matching TRBD2. Per germline, CDR1 MNHGY and CDR2 SAAAGT. The length of the CDR3 is 17 residues.

This chain joins TRBV7-2 and TRBJ2-1; 9 positions agree with TRBD1. V was pared by 5 bases and J by 10 bases, with 12 bases of the junction left unmatched. This CDR3 is 15 amino acids long. The germline gives CDR1 SGHTA, CDR2 FQGNSA. Written as DNA, the CDR3 is TGTGCCAGCAGCGAGCTGAGGGGACAGGGCTGGGAGCAGTTCTTC. This encodes CASSELRGQGWEQFF.

This chain links TRBV6-1 with TRBJ2-1, with D unclear. Germline-derived CDR1 and CDR2 are MNHNS and SASEGT. Trimming took 2 bases from V and 8 from J, leaving 7 bases between them. CDR3 length: 12 residues. CDR3 amino acids: CASSELGYEQFF. The CDR3 DNA reads TGTGCCAGCAGTGAATTGGGGTATGAGCAGTTCTTC.